Below, one TCR beta chain is given with its context. Authors' analysis steps: For nucleated cells, counts were estimated from reference gene primer amplification. The repertoire was sequenced with immunoSEQ multiplex PCR; TCRdb's copy has only in-frame clones and lacks some. That table supplies the V and J calls and clone size; D and trimming were determined from the DNA. This sample carries under 450,000 clones, about four fifths of them seen once, and the ten largest clones take more than 0.85%. This specimen belongs to a study of blood T cell repertoires in COVID-19. For the study at large: Whether acute or convalescent, the COVID-19 samples came from the United States, Italy and Spain.

The material sequenced was peripheral blood. The TCR was taken from a human donor with acute or convalescent COVID-19. The donor label of this sample is uncertain.

DNA for the CDR3: TGTGCCATCAGCCGGACAGGGGGATCTGGAAACACCATATATTTT. Protein product: CAISRTGGSGNTIYF. The gene calls are TRBV10-3 and TRBJ1-3; 10 bases are a match to TRBD1. The V gene end was trimmed by 6 bases and the J gene end by 1 base; junction bases not matched to a gene: 3. This CDR3 is 15 amino acids long. Germline CDR1 is ENHRY and CDR2 is SYGVKD.